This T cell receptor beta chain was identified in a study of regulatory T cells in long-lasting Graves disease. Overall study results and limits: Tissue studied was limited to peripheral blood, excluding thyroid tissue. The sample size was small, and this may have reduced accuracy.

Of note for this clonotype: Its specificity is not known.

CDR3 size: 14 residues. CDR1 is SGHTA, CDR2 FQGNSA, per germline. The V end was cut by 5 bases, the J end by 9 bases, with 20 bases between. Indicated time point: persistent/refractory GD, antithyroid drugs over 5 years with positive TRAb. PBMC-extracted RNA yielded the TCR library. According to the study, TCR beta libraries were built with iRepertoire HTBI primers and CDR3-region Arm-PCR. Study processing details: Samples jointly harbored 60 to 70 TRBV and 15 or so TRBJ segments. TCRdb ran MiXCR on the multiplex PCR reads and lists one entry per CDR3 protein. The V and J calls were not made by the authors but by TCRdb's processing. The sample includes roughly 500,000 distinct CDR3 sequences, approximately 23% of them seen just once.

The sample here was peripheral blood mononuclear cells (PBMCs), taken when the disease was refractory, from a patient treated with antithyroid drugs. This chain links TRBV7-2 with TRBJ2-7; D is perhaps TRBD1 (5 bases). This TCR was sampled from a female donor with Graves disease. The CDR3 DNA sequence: TGTGCCAGCAGCACTACGACCGACAGCTCCGCGCAGTACTTC. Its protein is CASSTTTDSSAQYF.